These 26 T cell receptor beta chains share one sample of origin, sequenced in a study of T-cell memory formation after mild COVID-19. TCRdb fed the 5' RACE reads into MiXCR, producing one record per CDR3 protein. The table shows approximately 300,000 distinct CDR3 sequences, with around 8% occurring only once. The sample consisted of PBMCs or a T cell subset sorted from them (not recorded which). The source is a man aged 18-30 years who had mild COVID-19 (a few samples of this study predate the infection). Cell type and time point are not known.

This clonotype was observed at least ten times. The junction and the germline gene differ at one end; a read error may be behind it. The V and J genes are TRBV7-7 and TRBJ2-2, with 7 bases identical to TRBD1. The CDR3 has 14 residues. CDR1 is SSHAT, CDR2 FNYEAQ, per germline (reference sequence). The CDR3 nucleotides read TGTGCTAGCAGCCCACAGGGGCTCACCGGGGAGCTGTTTTTT. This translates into CASSPQGLTGELFF.

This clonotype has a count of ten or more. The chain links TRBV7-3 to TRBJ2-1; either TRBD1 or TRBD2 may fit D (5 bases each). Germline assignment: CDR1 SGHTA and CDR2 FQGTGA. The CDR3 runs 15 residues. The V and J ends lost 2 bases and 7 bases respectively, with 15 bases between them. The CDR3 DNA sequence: TGTGCCAGCAGCTTAGGGACCCTACCCACTAATGAGCAGTTCTTC. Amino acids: CASSLGTLPTNEQFF.

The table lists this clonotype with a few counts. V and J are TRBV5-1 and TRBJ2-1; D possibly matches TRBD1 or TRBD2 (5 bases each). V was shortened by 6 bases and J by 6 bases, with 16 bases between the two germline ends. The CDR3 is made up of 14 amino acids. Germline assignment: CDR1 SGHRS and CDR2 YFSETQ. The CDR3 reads CASIPGPPGNEQFF. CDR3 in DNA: TGCGCCAGCATCCCGGGGCCCCCCGGCAATGAGCAGTTCTTC.

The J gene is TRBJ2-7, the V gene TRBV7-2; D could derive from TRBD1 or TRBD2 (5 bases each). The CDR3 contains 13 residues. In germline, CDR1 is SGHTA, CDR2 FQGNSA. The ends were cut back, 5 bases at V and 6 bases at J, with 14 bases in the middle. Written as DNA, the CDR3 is TGTGCCAGCAGCCTCGACGGGGCCAGCGAGCAGTACTTC. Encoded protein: CASSLDGASEQYF.

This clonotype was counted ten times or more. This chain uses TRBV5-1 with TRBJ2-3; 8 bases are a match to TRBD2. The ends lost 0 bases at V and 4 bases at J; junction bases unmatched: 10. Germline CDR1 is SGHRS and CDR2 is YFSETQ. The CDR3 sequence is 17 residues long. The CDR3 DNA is TGCGCCAGCAGCTTGGTCCGTAGCGGGGAGGCGGCAGATACGCAGTATTTT. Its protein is CASSLVRSGEAADTQYF.

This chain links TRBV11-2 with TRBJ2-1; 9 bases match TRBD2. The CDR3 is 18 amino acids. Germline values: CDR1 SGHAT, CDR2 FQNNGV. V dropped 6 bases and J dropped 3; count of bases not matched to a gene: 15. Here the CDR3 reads CASRKIRGRLADYNEQFF. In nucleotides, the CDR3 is TGTGCCAGCAGAAAAATACGAGGCCGACTAGCGGACTACAATGAGCAGTTCTTC.

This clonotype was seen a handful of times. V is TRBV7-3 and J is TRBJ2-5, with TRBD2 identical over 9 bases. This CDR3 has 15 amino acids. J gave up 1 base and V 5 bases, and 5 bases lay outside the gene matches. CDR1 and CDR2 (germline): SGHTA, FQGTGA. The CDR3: CASSRLAESQETQYF. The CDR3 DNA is TGTGCCAGCAGCAGACTAGCGGAAAGCCAAGAGACCCAGTACTTC.

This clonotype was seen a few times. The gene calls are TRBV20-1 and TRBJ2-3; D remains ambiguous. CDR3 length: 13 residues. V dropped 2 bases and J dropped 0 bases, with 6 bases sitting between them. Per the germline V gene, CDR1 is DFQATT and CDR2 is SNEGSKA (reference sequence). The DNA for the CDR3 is TGCAGTGCTAGACTCGGAAGCACAGATACGCAGTATTTT. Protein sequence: CSARLGSTDTQYF.

The CDR3 sequence: CASTPRWRVPSETQYF. In DNA, the CDR3 is TGTGCCAGCACCCCACGCTGGAGGGTTCCTTCGGAGACCCAGTACTTC. The chain recombines TRBV7-8 with TRBJ2-5; D is possibly TRBD2 (6 bases). The CDR3 spans 16 residues. Deletions cut 7 bases from V and 5 bases from J, with 23 bases between. The germline CDR1 and CDR2 sequences are SGHVS and FQNEAQ.

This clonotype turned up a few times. DNA of the CDR3: TGCAGTGCTAGACAGGGAGGCCCAGATACGCAGTATTTT. As protein: CSARQGGPDTQYF. The rearrangement uses TRBV20-1 and TRBJ2-3; tentative D call: TRBD2 (6 bases). Germline CDR1 reads DFQATT; CDR2 reads SNEGSKA (reference sequence). The CDR3 has 13 residues. V lost 2 bases and J lost 4, with 10 bases in between.

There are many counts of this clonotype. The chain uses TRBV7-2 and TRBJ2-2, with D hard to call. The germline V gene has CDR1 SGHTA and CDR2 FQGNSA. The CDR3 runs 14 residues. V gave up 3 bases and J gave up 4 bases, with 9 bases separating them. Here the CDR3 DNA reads TGTGCCAGCAGCTTGACGATAAGCACCGGGGAGCTGTTTTTT. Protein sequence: CASSLTISTGELFF.

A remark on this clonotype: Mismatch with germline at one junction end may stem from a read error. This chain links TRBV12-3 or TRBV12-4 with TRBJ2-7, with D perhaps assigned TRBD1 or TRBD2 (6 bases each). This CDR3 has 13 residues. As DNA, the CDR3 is TGTGCCAGCAGTCCGACCCCTGGGGGGCCGTGGTCTTTC. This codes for CASSPTPGGPWSF.

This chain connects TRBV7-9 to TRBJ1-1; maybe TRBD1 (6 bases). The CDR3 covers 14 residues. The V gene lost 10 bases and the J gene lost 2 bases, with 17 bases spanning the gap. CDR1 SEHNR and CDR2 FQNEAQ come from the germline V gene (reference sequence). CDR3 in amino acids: CATEREGVNTEAFF. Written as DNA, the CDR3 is TGTGCCACAGAGCGGGAGGGGGTTAACACTGAAGCTTTCTTT.

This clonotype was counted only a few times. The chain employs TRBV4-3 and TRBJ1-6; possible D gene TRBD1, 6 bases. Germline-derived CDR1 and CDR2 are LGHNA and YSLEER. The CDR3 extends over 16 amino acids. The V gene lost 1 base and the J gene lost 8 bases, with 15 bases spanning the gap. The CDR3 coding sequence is TGCGCCAGCAGCCAAGTGAAGGGAAGGGGGTATTCACCCCTCCACTTT. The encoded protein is CASSQVKGRGYSPLHF.

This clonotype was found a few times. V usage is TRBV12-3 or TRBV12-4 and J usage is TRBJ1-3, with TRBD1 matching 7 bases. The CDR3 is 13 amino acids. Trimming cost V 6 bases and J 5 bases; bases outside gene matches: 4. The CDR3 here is CASRVTGRNTIYF. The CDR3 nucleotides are TGTGCCAGCAGGGTGACAGGGCGAAACACCATATATTTT.

The CDR3 DNA reads as TGTGCCACCAGCAGAGATAAGCAGCACCAAGAGACCCAGTACTTC. Translating gives CATSRDKQHQETQYF. The rearrangement joins TRBV15 to TRBJ2-5, with D hard to call. V was clipped by 0 bases and J by 0 bases, with 8 bases between them. This CDR3 has 15 residues. From germline, CDR1 is LNHNV and CDR2 YYDKDF (reference sequence).

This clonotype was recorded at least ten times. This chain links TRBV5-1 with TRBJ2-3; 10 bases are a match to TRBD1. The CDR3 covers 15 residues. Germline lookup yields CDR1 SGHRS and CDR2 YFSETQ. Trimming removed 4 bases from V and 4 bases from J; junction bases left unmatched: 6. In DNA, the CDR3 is TGCGCCAGCAGCCCAACGGGGACAGGGGCAGATACGCAGTATTTT. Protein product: CASSPTGTGADTQYF.

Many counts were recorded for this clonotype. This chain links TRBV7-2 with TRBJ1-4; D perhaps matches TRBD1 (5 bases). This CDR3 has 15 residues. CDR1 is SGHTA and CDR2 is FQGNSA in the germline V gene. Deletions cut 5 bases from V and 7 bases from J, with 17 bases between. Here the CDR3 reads CASSRLRARVEKLFF. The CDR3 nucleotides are TGTGCCAGCAGCCGTCTCAGGGCTCGGGTTGAAAAACTGTTTTTT.

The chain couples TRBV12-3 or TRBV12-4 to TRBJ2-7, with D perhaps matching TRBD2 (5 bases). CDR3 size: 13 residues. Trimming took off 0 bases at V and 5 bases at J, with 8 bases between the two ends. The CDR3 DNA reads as TGTGCCAGCAGTTTAGCGCGGCGGGACGAGCAGTACTTC. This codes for CASSLARRDEQYF.

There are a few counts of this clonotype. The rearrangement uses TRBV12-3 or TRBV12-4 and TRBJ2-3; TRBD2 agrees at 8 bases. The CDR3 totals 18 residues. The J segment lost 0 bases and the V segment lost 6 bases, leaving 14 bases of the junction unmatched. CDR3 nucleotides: TGTGCCAGCAGCCTCCGGATGGCGGGGGGCCTAAGCACAGATACGCAGTATTTT. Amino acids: CASSLRMAGGLSTDTQYF.

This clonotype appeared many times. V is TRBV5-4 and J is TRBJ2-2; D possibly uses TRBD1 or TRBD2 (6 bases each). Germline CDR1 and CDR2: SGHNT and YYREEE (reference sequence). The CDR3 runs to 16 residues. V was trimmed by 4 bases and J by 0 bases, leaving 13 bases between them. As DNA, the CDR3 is TGTGCCAGCAGCCTTAACGGGGGCTCGAACACCGGGGAGCTGTTTTTT. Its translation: CASSLNGGSNTGELFF.

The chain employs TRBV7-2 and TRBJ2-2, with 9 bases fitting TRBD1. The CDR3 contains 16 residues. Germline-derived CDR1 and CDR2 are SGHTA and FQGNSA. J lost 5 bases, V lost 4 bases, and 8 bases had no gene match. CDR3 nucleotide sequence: TGTGCCAGCAGCTGGCCGCCGGGACAGGGTACCGGGGAGCTGTTTTTT. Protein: CASSWPPGQGTGELFF.

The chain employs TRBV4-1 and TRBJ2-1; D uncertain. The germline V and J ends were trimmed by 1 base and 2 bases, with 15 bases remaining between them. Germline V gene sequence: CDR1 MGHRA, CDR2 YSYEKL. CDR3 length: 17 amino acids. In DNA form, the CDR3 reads TGCGCCAGCAGCCAAGGTGGCCTGGCGATCCCCTACAATGAGCAGTTCTTC. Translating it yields CASSQGGLAIPYNEQFF.

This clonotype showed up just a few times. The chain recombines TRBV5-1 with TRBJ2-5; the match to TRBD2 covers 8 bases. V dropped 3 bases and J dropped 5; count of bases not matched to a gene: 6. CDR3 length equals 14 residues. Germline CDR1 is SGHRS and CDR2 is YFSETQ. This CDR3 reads CASSSAGGWETQYF. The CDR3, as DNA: TGCGCCAGCAGCTCGGCGGGGGGCTGGGAGACCCAGTACTTC.

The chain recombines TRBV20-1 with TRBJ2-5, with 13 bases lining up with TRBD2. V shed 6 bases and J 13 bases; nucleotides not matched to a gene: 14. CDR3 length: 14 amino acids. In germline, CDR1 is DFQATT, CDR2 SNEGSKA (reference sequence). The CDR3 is CSAAATSGGAFSYF. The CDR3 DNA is TGCAGTGCAGCAGCCACTAGCGGGGGGGCCTTTTCGTACTTC.

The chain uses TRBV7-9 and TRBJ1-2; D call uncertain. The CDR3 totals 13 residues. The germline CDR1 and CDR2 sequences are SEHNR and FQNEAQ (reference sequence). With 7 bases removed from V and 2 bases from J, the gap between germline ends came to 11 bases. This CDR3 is CASTHGGNYGYTF. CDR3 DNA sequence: TGTGCCAGCACCCACGGAGGGAACTATGGCTACACCTTC.